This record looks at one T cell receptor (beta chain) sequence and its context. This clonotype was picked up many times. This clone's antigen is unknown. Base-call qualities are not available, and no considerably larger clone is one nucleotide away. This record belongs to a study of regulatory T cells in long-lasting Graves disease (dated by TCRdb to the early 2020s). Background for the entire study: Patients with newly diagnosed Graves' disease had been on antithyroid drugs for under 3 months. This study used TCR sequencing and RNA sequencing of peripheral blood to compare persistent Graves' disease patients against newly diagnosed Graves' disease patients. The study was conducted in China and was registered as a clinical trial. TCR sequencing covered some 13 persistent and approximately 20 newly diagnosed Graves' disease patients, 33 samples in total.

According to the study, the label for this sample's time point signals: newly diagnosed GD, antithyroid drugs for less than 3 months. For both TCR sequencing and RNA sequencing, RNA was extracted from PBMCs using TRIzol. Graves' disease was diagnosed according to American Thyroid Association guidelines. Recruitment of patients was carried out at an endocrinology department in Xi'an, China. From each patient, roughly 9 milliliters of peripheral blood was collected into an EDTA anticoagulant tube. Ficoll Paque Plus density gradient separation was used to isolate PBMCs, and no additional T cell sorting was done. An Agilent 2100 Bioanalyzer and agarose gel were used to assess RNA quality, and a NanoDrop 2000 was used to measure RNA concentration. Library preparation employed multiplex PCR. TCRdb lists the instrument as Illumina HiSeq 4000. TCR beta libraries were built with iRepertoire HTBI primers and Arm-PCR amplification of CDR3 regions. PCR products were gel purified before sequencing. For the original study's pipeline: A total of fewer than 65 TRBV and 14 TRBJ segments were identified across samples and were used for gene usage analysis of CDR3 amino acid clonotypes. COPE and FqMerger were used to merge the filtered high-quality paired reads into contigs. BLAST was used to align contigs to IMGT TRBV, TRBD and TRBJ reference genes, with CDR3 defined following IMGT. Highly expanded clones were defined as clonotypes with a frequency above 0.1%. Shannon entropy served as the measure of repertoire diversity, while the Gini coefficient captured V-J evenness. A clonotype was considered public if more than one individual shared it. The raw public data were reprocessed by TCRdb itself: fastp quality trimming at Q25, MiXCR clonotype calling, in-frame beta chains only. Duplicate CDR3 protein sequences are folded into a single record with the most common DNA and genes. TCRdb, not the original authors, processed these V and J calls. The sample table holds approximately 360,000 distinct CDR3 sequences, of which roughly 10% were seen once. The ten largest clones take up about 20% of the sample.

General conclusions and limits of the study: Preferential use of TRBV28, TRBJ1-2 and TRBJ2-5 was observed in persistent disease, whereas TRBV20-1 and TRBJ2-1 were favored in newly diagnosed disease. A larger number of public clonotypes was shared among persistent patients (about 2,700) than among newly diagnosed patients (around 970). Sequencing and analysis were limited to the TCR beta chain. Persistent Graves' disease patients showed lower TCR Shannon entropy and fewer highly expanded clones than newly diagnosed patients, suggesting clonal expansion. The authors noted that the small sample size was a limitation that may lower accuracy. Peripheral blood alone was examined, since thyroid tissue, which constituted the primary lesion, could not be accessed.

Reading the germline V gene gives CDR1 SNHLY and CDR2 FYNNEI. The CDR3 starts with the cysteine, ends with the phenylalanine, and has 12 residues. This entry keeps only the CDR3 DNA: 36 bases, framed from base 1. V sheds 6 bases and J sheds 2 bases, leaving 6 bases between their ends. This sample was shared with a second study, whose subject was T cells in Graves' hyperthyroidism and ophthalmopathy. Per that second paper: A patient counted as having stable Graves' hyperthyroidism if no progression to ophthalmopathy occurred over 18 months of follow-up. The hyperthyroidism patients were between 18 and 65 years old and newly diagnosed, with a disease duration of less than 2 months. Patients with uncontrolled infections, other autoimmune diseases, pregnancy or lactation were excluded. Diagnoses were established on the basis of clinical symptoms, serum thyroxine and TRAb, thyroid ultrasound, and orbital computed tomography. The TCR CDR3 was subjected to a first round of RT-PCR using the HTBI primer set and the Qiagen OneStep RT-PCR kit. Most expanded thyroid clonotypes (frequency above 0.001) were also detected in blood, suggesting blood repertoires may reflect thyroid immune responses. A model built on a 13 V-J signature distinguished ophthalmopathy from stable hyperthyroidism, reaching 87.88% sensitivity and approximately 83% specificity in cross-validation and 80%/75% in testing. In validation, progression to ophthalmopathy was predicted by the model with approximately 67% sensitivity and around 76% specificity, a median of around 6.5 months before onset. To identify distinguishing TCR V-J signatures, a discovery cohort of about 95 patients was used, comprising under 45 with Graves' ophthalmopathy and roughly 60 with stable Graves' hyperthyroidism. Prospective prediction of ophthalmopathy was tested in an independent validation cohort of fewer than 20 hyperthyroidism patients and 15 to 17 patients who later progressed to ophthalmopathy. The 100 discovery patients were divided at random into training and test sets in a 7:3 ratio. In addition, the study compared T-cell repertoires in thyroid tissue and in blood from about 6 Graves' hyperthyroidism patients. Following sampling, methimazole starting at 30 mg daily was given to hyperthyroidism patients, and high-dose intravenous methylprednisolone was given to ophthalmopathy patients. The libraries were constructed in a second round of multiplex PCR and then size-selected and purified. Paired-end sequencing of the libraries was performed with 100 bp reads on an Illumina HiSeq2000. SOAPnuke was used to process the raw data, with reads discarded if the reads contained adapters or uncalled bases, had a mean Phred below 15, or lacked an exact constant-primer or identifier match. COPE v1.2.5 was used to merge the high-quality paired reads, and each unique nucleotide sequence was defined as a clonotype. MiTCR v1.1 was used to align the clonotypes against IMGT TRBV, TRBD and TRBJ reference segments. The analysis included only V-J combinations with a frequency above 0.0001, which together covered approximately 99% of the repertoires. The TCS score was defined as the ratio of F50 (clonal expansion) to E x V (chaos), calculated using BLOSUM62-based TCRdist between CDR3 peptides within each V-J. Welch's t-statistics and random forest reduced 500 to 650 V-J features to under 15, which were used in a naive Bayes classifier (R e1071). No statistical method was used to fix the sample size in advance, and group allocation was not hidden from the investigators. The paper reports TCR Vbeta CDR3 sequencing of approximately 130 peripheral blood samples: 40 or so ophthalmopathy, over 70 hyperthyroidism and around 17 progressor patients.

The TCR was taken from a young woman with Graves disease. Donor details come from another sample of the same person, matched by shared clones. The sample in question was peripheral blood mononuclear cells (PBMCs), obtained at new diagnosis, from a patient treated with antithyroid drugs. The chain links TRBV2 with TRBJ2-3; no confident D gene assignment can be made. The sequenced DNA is TGTGCCAGCAGGAGCCTCACAGATACGCAGTATTTT. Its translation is CASRSLTDTQYF. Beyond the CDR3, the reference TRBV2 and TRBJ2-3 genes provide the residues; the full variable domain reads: EPEVTQTPSHQVTQMGQEVILRCVPISNHLYFYWYRQILGQKVEFLVSFYNNEISEKSEIFDDQFSVERPDGSNFTLKIRSTKLEDSAMYFCASRSLTDTQYFGPGTRLTVL.